This T cell receptor (beta chain) was identified during a study of technical replicates of blood from a few donors (dated by TCRdb to about 2017). The CDR3 sequence holds 15 residues, the cysteine and phenylalanine included. The retained sequence is limited to the CDR3, 45 bases, with the frame set at the first base. From a lookup of the germline V gene, CDR1 and CDR2 are SGHRS and YFSETQ. Relative to germline, V is missing 4 bases and J is missing 7 bases, with 10 bases of the junction outside any gene match. Library creation used the immunoSEQ multiplex PCR assay. Entries here come from immuneACCESS through TCRdb and include only in-frame sequences with V and J called. Some clones fail to appear in such tables; in the studies checked, an unresolved V gene covers under half of the shortfall, and the cause of the remainder is unknown. This sample gives over 50,000 clones in total; just under 95% of them show up just once. Clones ranked in the top ten supply about 4% of the sample.

With respect to this clone: It lacks a known antigen. Per-base quality was not reported, and no clone a single base away is much larger than it.

The TCR was taken from a human donor in good health. Some clones in this sample may be carry-over from other donors' samples. The sequenced sample consisted of PBMCs. Rearrangement joined TRBV5-1 to TRBJ1-3; 8 central bases correspond to TRBD1. In nucleotides, the sequence is TGCGCCAGCAGCCTCGGACAGGGTGTAGGGAACACCATATATTTT. This encodes CASSLGQGVGNTIYF.